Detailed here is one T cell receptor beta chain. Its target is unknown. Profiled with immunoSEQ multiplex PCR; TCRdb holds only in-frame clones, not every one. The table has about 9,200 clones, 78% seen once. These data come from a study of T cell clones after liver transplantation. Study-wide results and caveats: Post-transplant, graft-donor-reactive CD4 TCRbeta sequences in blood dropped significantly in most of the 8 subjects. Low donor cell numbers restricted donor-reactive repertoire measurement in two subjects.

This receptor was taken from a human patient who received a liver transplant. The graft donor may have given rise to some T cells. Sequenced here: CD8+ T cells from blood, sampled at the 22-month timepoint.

This CDR3 is CASTPGGDHNEQFF. CDR3 sequence (DNA): TGTGCCAGCACCCCAGGGGGGGACCACAATGAGCAGTTCTTC. V usage is TRBV9 and J usage is TRBJ2-1; perhaps D is TRBD1 or TRBD2 (7 bases each). Trimming cost V 6 bases and J 5 bases, with 15 bases left between them. Germline CDR1 is SGDLS and CDR2 is YYNGEE. This CDR3 contains 14 residues.